The 17 T cell receptor beta chains given below trace back to one sample, sequenced in a study of blood T cell repertoires in COVID-19 (dated by TCRdb to the early 2020s). Receptor libraries were prepared by the immunoSEQ multiplex PCR assay. TCRdb took this table from immuneACCESS and kept in-frame rearrangements with V and J called. Such tables lack part of the clones; where checked against another copy, unresolved V genes explain under half of the gap, and the rest is unexplained. The sample table shows a few hundred thousand clones, and 70% to 90% are seen once. 4.5% to 5.5% of the sample belongs to the ten largest clones. Material: PBMCs or T cells enriched from blood (not recorded which). Receptors originate from a woman younger than 45 who had been exposed to COVID-19.

The V gene is TRBV2, the J gene TRBJ1-3; the D gene is possibly TRBD1 (5 bases). V lost 3 bases, J lost 4 bases, and 13 bases lay in between. CDR3 length equals 15 residues. CDR1 and CDR2 (germline): SNHLY, FYNNEI. The DNA of the CDR3 is TGTGCCAGCAGTGAGCTCCAGACAGAAGGAAACACCATATATTTT. Its translation: CASSELQTEGNTIYF.

V is TRBV6-5 and J is TRBJ2-3; 7 bases map to TRBD1. Unmatched junction bases numbered 2, after V lost 8 bases and J lost 0 bases. CDR1 is MNHEY, CDR2 SVGAGI, per germline. The CDR3 runs 13 residues. The CDR3 loop is CASGQDSTDTQYF. The CDR3 nucleotides read TGTGCCAGCGGACAGGATAGCACAGATACGCAGTATTTT.

Remarks on this clone: An end of the junction does not agree with germline; a read error may underlie this. The gene calls are TRBV18 and TRBJ2-7; D is perhaps TRBD1 (5 bases). This CDR3 comprises 14 residues. From germline, CDR1 is KGHSH and CDR2 LQKENI. CDR3 DNA sequence: TGTGCCAGCTCACCGAGCCAGGGTTCCCTACCGGCGGTATTC. This sequence encodes CASSPSQGSLPAVF.

The chain combines TRBV5-6 with TRBJ1-4; D is uncertain. The V end was cut by 4 bases, the J end by 7 bases, with 14 bases between. Per germline, CDR1 SGHDT and CDR2 YYEEEE. The CDR3 covers 14 residues. CDR3 amino acids: CASSPGIGSEKLFF. CDR3 in DNA: TGTGCCAGCAGCCCGGGGATTGGAAGTGAAAAACTGTTTTTT.

This chain uses TRBV20-1 with TRBJ2-7; 8 bases line up with TRBD1. In germline, CDR1 is DFQATT, CDR2 SNEGSKA (reference sequence). There are 14 residues in the CDR3. J lost 5 bases, V lost 3 bases, and 9 bases had no gene match. For the CDR3, the DNA is TGCAGTGCTAGTCGCAGGACAGGGAACGACGAGCAGTACTTC. It encodes CSASRRTGNDEQYF.

The chain links TRBV5-6 to TRBJ1-1; no reliable D call. The CDR3 loop spans 16 amino acids. Trimming stripped 4 bases from V and 7 bases from J, with 23 bases between. Germline CDR1 is SGHDT and CDR2 is YYEEEE. In DNA, the CDR3 is TGTGCCAGCAGCACGTGGGCAGTCGGGAAAGTCGTTGAAGCTTTCTTT. It yields the protein CASSTWAVGKVVEAFF.

This chain links TRBV15 with TRBJ1-2, with D perhaps TRBD1 (6 bases). Deletions cut 3 bases from V and 1 base from J, with 9 bases between. Germline CDR1 is LNHNV and CDR2 is YYDKDF (reference sequence). The CDR3 runs to 14 residues. CDR3 sequence (DNA): TGTGCCACCAGCAGGGGGGACATTAACTATGGCTACACCTTC. It codes for CATSRGDINYGYTF.

The J gene is TRBJ2-3, the V gene TRBV7-2; 7 nucleotides match TRBD2. The CDR3 extends over 14 amino acids. The junction had 8 bases not matched to a gene; V was cut back by 8 bases and J by 3 bases. Germline V gene lookup returns CDR1 SGHTA and CDR2 FQGNSA. This CDR3 is CASAQGLRTDTQYF. CDR3 nucleotide sequence: TGTGCCAGCGCGCAGGGACTACGAACAGATACGCAGTATTTT. Full variable domain (rest looked up from reference TRBV7-2 and TRBJ2-3): GAGVSQSPSNKVTEKGKDVELRCDPISGHTALYWYRQSLGQGLEFLIYFQGNSAPDKSGLPSDRFSAERTGGSVSTLTIQRTQQEDSAVYLCASAQGLRTDTQYFGPGTRLTVL.

This rearrangement joins TRBV3-1 (or the pseudogene TRBV3-2) to TRBJ2-7, with a tentative D call TRBD1 (6 bases). With 0 bases removed from V and 3 bases from J, the gap between germline ends came to 9 bases. Per the germline V gene, CDR1 is LGHDT and CDR2 is YNNKEL (reference sequence). The CDR3 length is 14 residues. The chain's CDR3 is CASSQDGGHYEQYF. The CDR3, as DNA: TGTGCCAGCAGCCAAGATGGGGGACACTACGAGCAGTACTTC.

This chain connects TRBV4-2 to TRBJ1-6, with a weak D call TRBD1 (6 bases). Trimming took off 0 bases at V and 8 bases at J, with 11 bases between the two ends. The CDR3 runs 15 residues. CDR1 and CDR2 (germline): LGHNA, YNFKEQ. CDR3 nucleotides: TGTGCCAGCAGCCAAGACGGACAGAAAGATTCACCCCTCCACTTT. It specifies CASSQDGQKDSPLHF.

V usage is TRBV2 and J usage is TRBJ1-1; tentative D call: TRBD1 (5 bases). CDR3 length: 12 amino acids. Germline lookup yields CDR1 SNHLY and CDR2 FYNNEI. Trimming pared 6 bases from V and 8 bases from J, leaving 13 bases between. DNA for the CDR3: TGTGCCAGCAGGTTTCAGGGTGACGAAGCTTTCTTT. It specifies CASRFQGDEAFF. The full variable domain, in which reference TRBV2 and TRBJ1-1 provide the parts outside the CDR3, is EPEVTQTPSHQVTQMGQEVILRCVPISNHLYFYWYRQILGQKVEFLVSFYNNEISEKSEIFDDQFSVERPDGSNFTLKIRSTKLEDSAMYFCASRFQGDEAFFGQGTRLTVV.

J is TRBJ1-1 and V is TRBV6-5, with D possibly matching TRBD1 (6 bases). V gave up 6 bases and J gave up 1 base, with 15 bases separating them. The CDR3 consists of 15 residues. Per germline, CDR1 MNHEY and CDR2 SVGAGI. The CDR3 sequence is CASSQPGQKNTEAFF. The CDR3 DNA follows: TGTGCCAGCAGCCAGCCGGGACAAAAGAACACTGAAGCTTTCTTT.

The rearrangement joins TRBV9 to TRBJ2-5; D is unclear. Germline V CDR1 and CDR2: SGDLS, YYNGEE. Trimming took 2 bases from V and 0 from J, leaving 2 bases between them. The CDR3 consists of 12 residues. CDR3 nucleotides: TGTGCCAGCAGCGTCAACCAAGAGACCCAGTACTTC. Its translation is CASSVNQETQYF.

The chain uses TRBV14 and TRBJ2-1; maybe TRBD2 (5 bases). This CDR3 is 16 amino acids long. Trimming took 1 base from V and 0 from J, leaving 10 bases between them. CDR1 is SGHDN, CDR2 FVKESK, per germline. The CDR3 sequence is CASSQVPGLSYNEQFF. CDR3 nucleotides: TGTGCCAGCAGCCAAGTCCCAGGACTCTCCTACAATGAGCAGTTCTTC.

The V call is TRBV7-2, the J call TRBJ1-6, with 9 bases lining up with TRBD1. Germline values: CDR1 SGHTA, CDR2 FQGNSA. The CDR3 spans 15 residues. With 3 bases clipped from V and 5 bases from J, the junction kept 2 bases outside the gene matches. The CDR3 DNA sequence: TGTGCCAGCAGCTTGGGACAGGGTAATAATTCACCCCTCCACTTT. Its protein product is CASSLGQGNNSPLHF.

V usage is TRBV10-3 and J usage is TRBJ1-1; no clear D gene. The germline V and J ends were trimmed by 2 bases and 2 bases, with 18 bases remaining between them. Germline lookup yields CDR1 ENHRY and CDR2 SYGVKD. The CDR3 totals 17 residues. CDR3: CAISEGEARSSNTEAFF. DNA of the CDR3: TGTGCCATCAGTGAGGGGGAGGCGCGCAGCTCCAACACTGAAGCTTTCTTT.

The rearrangement joins TRBV5-1 to TRBJ2-1, with 11 bases that match TRBD2. J was trimmed by 9 bases and V by 3 bases; bases with no gene match: 8. This CDR3 comprises 15 residues. Germline V lookup: CDR1 SGHRS, CDR2 YFSETQ. In nucleotides, the CDR3 is TGCGCCAGCAGCTACATAGCGGGGGGGCCTGTTGAGCAGTTCTTC. Amino acids: CASSYIAGGPVEQFF.